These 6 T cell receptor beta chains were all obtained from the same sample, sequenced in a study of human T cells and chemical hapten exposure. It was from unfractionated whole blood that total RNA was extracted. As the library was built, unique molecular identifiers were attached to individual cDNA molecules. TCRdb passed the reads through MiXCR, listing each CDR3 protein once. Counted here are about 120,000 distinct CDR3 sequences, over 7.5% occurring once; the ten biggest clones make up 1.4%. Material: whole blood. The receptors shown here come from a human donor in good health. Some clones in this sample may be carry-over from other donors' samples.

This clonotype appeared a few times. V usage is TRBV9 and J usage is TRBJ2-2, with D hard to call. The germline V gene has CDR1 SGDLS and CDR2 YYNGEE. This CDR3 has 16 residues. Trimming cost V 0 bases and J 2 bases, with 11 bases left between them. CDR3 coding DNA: TGTGCCAGCAGCGTAGGACGGAGCGACAACACCGGGGAGCTGTTTTTT. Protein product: CASSVGRSDNTGELFF.

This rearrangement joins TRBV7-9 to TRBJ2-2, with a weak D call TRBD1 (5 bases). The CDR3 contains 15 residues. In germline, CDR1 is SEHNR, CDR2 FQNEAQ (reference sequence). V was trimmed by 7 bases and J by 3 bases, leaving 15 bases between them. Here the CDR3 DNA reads TGTGCCAGCACCCCCGGCGACAGAGACACCGGGGAGCTGTTTTTT. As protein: CASTPGDRDTGELFF.

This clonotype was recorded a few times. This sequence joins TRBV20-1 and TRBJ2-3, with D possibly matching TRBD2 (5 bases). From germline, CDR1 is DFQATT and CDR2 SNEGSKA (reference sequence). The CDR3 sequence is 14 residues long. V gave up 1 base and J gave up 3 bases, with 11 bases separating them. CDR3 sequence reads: CSARGPAGTDTQYF. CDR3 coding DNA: TGCAGTGCTAGAGGACCGGCGGGTACAGATACGCAGTATTTT.

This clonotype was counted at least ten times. The CDR3 is CASSPGTGGSGYTF. CDR3 coding DNA: TGTGCCAGCAGTCCCGGGACAGGGGGTAGTGGCTACACCTTC. This chain links TRBV11-2 with TRBJ1-2; 11 positions agree with TRBD1. With 6 bases clipped from V and 7 bases from J, the junction kept 7 bases outside the gene matches. Germline values: CDR1 SGHAT, CDR2 FQNNGV. This CDR3 region has 14 residues.

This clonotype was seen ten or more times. CDR3: CASSFVGAGVTEAFF. The CDR3 bases are TGTGCCAGCAGTTTCGTCGGGGCGGGGGTCACTGAAGCTTTCTTT. The rearrangement uses TRBV6-5 and TRBJ1-1, with a possible D match to TRBD1 (5 bases). The CDR3 is 15 amino acids. Deletions cut 4 bases from V and 4 bases from J, with 16 bases between. Germline lookup yields CDR1 MNHEY and CDR2 SVGAGI.

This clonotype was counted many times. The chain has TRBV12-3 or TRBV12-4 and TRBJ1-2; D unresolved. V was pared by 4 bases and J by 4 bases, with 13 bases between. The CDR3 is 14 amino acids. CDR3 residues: CASSSRHTSYGYTF. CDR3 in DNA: TGTGCCAGCAGTTCCAGACACACCAGCTATGGCTACACCTTC.